Presented here are 5 T cell receptor beta chains from one specimen sequenced in a study. Each CDR3 protein gets one entry after TCRdb re-called the 5' RACE reads with MiXCR. The sample shows around 1,700 distinct CDR3 sequences, more than 6.5% of them seen only once. Material for sequencing was central memory T cells from blood PBMCs. Subset reported: central memory CD4+ T cells. These receptors were taken from a female donor with HIV.

CDR3 sequence: CAISESGGNYGYTF. DNA of the CDR3: TGTGCCATCAGTGAGTCGGGCGGTAACTATGGCTACACCTTC. This chain connects TRBV10-3 to TRBJ1-2; D gene uncertain. CDR1 and CDR2 (germline): ENHRY, SYGVKD. V lost 0 bases to trimming and J lost 1 base, with 6 bases between them. The CDR3 consists of 14 residues.

In this sample, this clonotype turned up a few times. The CDR3 DNA follows: TGTGCCTGGAGCCTTAACACTGAAGCTTTCTTT. Encoded protein: CAWSLNTEAFF. The rearrangement joins TRBV30 to TRBJ1-1, with unresolved D. CDR3 length: 11 residues. From germline, CDR1 is GTSNPN and CDR2 SVGIG (reference sequence). V shed 3 bases and J shed 2 bases, with 4 bases lying between them.

This clonotype rates as large. V is TRBV10-3 and J is TRBJ1-1; the D gene is possibly TRBD1 (5 bases). Germline CDR1 and CDR2: ENHRY and SYGVKD. V was pared by 4 bases and J by 4 bases, with 13 bases between. The CDR3 runs to 14 residues. The CDR3 DNA is TGTGCCATCAGTGCTGGGGGGTTTGGCACTGAAGCTTTCTTT. Protein sequence: CAISAGGFGTEAFF.

J is TRBJ1-2 and V is TRBV15, with 8 nucleotides matching TRBD1. The CDR3 spans 17 residues. V shed 4 bases and J 8 bases; nucleotides not matched to a gene: 18. Germline CDR1 LNHNV, CDR2 YYDKDF (reference sequence). The CDR3 loop reads CATSTPRGQASSGGYTF. DNA for the CDR3: TGTGCCACCAGCACGCCCCGGGGACAGGCCTCATCGGGAGGCTACACCTTC.

By share, this clonotype counts as medium-sized (0.01 to 0.1%). This rearrangement joins TRBV6-5 to TRBJ1-1; D is unresolved. From germline, CDR1 is MNHEY and CDR2 SVGAGI. The CDR3 has 13 residues. V gave up 9 bases and J gave up 1 base, with 12 bases separating them. Written as DNA, the CDR3 is TGTGCCAGGATCCGGGAGCCGAACACTGAAGCTTTCTTT. Its protein product is CARIREPNTEAFF.